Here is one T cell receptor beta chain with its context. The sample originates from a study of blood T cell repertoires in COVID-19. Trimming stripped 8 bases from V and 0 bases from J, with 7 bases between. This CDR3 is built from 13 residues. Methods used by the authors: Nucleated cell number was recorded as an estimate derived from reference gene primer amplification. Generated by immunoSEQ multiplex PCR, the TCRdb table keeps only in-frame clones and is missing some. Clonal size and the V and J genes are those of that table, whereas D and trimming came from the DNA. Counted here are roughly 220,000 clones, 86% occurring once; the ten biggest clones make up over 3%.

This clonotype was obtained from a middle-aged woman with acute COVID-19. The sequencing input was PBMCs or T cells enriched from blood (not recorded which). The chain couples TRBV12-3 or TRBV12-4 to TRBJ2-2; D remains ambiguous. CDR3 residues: CASEIANTGELFF. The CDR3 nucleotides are TGTGCCAGCGAGATTGCGAACACCGGGGAGCTGTTTTTT.